This entry is about one T cell receptor beta chain. Its cognate antigen is unknown. A junction boundary mismatches the germline segment, possibly from a read error. PCR was performed using 60 Vbeta and 13 Jbeta primers. Using immunoSEQ multiplex PCR, the repertoire was profiled, and TCRdb retains in-frame clones only, with some absent. The sample table sets out roughly 54,000 clones. The germline V gene has CDR1 MDHEN and CDR2 SYDVKM. This CDR3 has 15 residues. These data originate in a study of cytomegalovirus exposure and HLA in healthy donors. Study conclusions and caveats: Accurate prediction of HLA-A and HLA-B alleles (for most subjects) was reportedly achieved from TCR beta sequences. Researchers reported in a later analysis that common viral pathogens appeared linked to several top clusters.

The chain employs TRBV28 and TRBJ1-5; tentatively, D is TRBD1 (5 bases). This sequence was found in a woman in her 30s in good health and CMV-seropositive. Specimen: PBMCs. In DNA form, the CDR3 reads TGTGCCGGCAGTCGACGCGGGGGAGGTAATCAGCCCCAGCATTTT. It yields the protein CAGSRRGGGNQPQHF.